Presented here are 8 T cell receptor beta chains from one specimen sequenced in a study of blood T cell repertoires in COVID-19. Assay: immunoSEQ multiplex PCR; the TCRdb copy retains only in-frame clones and omits some. The sample lists fewer than 300,000 clones, around four fifths occurring once. The material sequenced was peripheral blood. The receptors here all came from a man older than 75 with acute or convalescent COVID-19.

The genes are TRBV30 and TRBJ2-1; D is ambiguous. CDR3 size: 13 residues. In germline, CDR1 is GTSNPN, CDR2 SVGIG (reference sequence). V was pared by 0 bases and J by 2 bases, with 5 bases between. The CDR3 nucleotides are TGTGCCTGGAGTGTACTCACCTACAATGAGCAGTTCTTC. Translating gives CAWSVLTYNEQFF.

V usage is TRBV28 and J usage is TRBJ2-1, with 7 positions matching TRBD2. V was clipped by 6 bases and J by 6 bases; unmatched bases: 8. Per germline, CDR1 MDHEN and CDR2 SYDVKM. This CDR3 is built from 14 residues. The CDR3, as DNA: TGTGCCAGCAGAGACAGCGGGAACCCCAATGAGCAGTTCTTC. Its translation is CASRDSGNPNEQFF.

The rearrangement links TRBV19 to TRBJ1-2; 9 bases are shared with TRBD1. V was pared by 3 bases and J by 0 bases, with 8 bases of the junction left unmatched. This CDR3 has 17 residues. CDR1 and CDR2 (germline): LNHDA, SQIVND (reference sequence). CDR3 sequence (DNA): TGTGCCAGTAGTATGGCCCTCAGGACAGGGGCTAACTATGGCTACACCTTC. This codes for CASSMALRTGANYGYTF.

The chain joins TRBV2 to TRBJ2-3; 10 bases align to TRBD2. The germline gives CDR1 SNHLY, CDR2 FYNNEI. The V and J ends lost 2 bases and 6 bases, in that order; junction bases with no gene match: 2. The CDR3 contains 14 residues. CDR3 sequence reads: CASSELLAGDTQYF. In DNA form, the CDR3 reads TGTGCCAGCAGTGAATTACTAGCGGGGGATACGCAGTATTTT.

V is TRBV27 and J is TRBJ1-6; the match to TRBD1 covers 8 bases. The CDR3 contains 20 residues. Germline V CDR1 and CDR2: MNHEY, SMNVEV (reference sequence). V was pared by 3 bases and J by 3 bases, with 16 bases of the junction left unmatched. CDR3 sequence (DNA): TGTGCCAGCAGTTTCAGGGCCACCGGTGGACAGGGTCTCTATAATTCACCCCTCCACTTT. Translating gives CASSFRATGGQGLYNSPLHF.

The chain combines TRBV27 with TRBJ1-2, with 7 bases aligning to TRBD1. With 3 bases clipped from V and 3 bases from J, the junction kept 7 bases outside the gene matches. The CDR3 loop spans 15 amino acids. CDR1 is MNHEY, CDR2 SMNVEV, per germline (reference sequence). This CDR3 is CASSFTGVTDYGYTF. For the CDR3, the DNA is TGTGCCAGCAGTTTTACAGGGGTAACAGACTATGGCTACACCTTC.

This clone was seen a few times. CDR3 coding DNA: TGCACCAGCAGCCAAGATCGGTCAGCGGGAGAGAGTTACGAGCAGTACTTC. Translating gives CTSSQDRSAGESYEQYF. The chain joins TRBV1 to TRBJ2-7; the listed D gene, TRBD2, was not tested against the DNA. TRBV1 is flagged as a pseudogene. The CDR3 is 17 amino acids.

The rearrangement uses TRBV5-5 and TRBJ1-5; D uncertain. CDR3 length: 13 amino acids. Trimming shortened V by 2 bases and J by 6 bases, and 9 bases separated the two germline ends. Germline V gives CDR1 SGHKS, CDR2 YYEKEE (reference sequence). CDR3 region: CASSFSEGQPQHF. CDR3 sequence (DNA): TGTGCCAGCAGCTTTTCTGAGGGTCAGCCCCAGCATTTT. Combining the CDR3 with reference TRBV5-5 and TRBJ1-5 gives the whole variable domain DAGVTQSPTHLIKTRGQQVTLRCSPISGHKSVSWYQQVLGQGPQFIFQYYEKEERGRGNFPDRFSARQFPNYSSELNVNALLLGDSALYLCASSFSEGQPQHFGDGTRLSIL.